This T cell receptor beta chain was identified in a study of cytomegalovirus exposure and HLA in healthy donors. Study at large: The early release's HLA-typed donors yielded roughly 85 million unique TCRs. Points from the study as a whole: V- and J-gene trimming in TCR beta was tied to a missense DCLRE1C variant by an analysis performed later.

A word on this clone: As yet, its antigen is unknown.

The CDR3 runs to 15 residues. Germline lookup yields CDR1 SGHDN and CDR2 FVKESK. Germline trimming cut 4 bases from V and 5 bases from J; bases unmatched to any gene: 10. PCR used 60 Vbeta primers and 13 Jbeta primers. Repertoires were generated with immunoSEQ multiplex PCR, while TCRdb's copy carries only in-frame clones and drops some. The sample has 74,000 or so clones, and its top ten clones hold roughly 1.5%. This chain uses TRBV14 with TRBJ2-5, with 7 bases that match TRBD2. This receptor was taken from a woman in her sixties or seventies in good health and CMV-seronegative. The specimen sequenced was PBMCs. DNA of the CDR3: TGTGCCAGCAGCCCCCAGGCGGGAGCGTGGGAGACCCAGTACTTC. As protein: CASSPQAGAWETQYF. The full variable domain, in which reference TRBV14 and TRBJ2-5 provide the parts outside the CDR3, is EAGVTQFPSHSVIEKGQTVTLRCDPISGHDNLYWYRRVMGKEIKFLLHFVKESKQDESGMPNNRFLAERTGGTYSTLKVQPAELEDSGVYFCASSPQAGAWETQYFGPGTRLLVL.